The 25 T cell receptor beta chains below all came from one sample that was sequenced in a study of neoadjuvant anti-PD-1 for oral cavity cancer. TCRdb's table, derived via immunoSEQ multiplex PCR, lists solely in-frame clones and lacks some. The table includes roughly 15,000 clones, less than 80% detected once. The input for sequencing was PBMCs, taken before nivolumab (anti-PD-1) treatment. The origin of the receptors is a person between 40 and 85 years old with oral cavity squamous cell carcinoma.

The chain is built from TRBV15 and TRBJ2-2; D not certain. Trimming left V 0 bases short and J 9 bases short, with 5 bases between. The CDR3 has 12 amino acids. Germline V gene data show CDR1 as LNHNV and CDR2 as YYDKDF (reference sequence). The CDR3 DNA follows: TGTGCCACCAGCAGAGACTTCCGGGAGCTGTTTTTT. It yields the protein CATSRDFRELFF.

The chain carries TRBV6-5 and TRBJ2-7; no definite D call. This CDR3 is built from 11 residues. V was trimmed by 5 bases and J by 2 bases, leaving 4 bases between them. Germline V gene data show CDR1 as MNHEY and CDR2 as SVGAGI. The CDR3 region is CASSSTYEQYF. For the CDR3, the DNA is TGTGCCAGCAGTAGTACCTACGAGCAGTACTTC.

In its sample, this clone was seen a few times. This sequence joins TRBV2 and TRBJ2-7, with 11 bases lining up with TRBD2. Germline-derived CDR1 and CDR2 are SNHLY and FYNNEI. The CDR3 extends over 14 amino acids. V was clipped by 6 bases and J by 1 base; unmatched bases: 2. CDR3 nucleotides: TGTGCCAGCAGGTGGACTAGCGGGTCCTACGAGCAGTACTTC. Protein sequence: CASRWTSGSYEQYF.

This chain uses TRBV19 with TRBJ2-2; D not certain. The length of the CDR3 is 15 residues. CDR1 and CDR2 from the germline V gene are LNHDA and SQIVND (reference sequence). Trimming shortened V by 5 bases and J by 4 bases, and 14 bases separated the two germline ends. The CDR3 nucleotides read TGTGCCAGTAGTGCTCGAGTAACACCCACCGGGGAGCTGTTTTTT. Residues: CASSARVTPTGELFF. Drawing the rest from reference TRBV19 and TRBJ2-2, the complete variable domain is DGGITQSPKYLFRKEGQNVTLSCEQNLNHDAMYWYRQDPGQGLRLIYYSQIVNDFQKGDIAEGYSVSREKKESFPLTVTSAQKNPTAFYLCASSARVTPTGELFFGEGSRLTVL.

Here the CDR3 reads CSANQGQTQYF. Here the CDR3 DNA reads TGCAGTGCTAACCAGGGGCAGACCCAGTACTTC. The V call is TRBV20-1, the J call TRBJ2-5; TRBD1 might be the D (6 bases). The CDR3 sequence is 11 residues long. Trimming shortened V by 4 bases and J by 6 bases, and 9 bases separated the two germline ends. In germline, CDR1 is DFQATT, CDR2 SNEGSKA (reference sequence).

Only one count was recorded for this clone. The rearrangement joins TRBV25-1 to TRBJ2-7; D unresolved. The germline gives CDR1 MGHDK, CDR2 SYGVNS. The CDR3 length is 13 residues. V was pared by 4 bases and J by 7 bases, with 14 bases between. The CDR3 nucleotides read TGTGCCAGCAGTGTCCTAGGAGCGCGGGAGCAGTACTTC. It translates to CASSVLGAREQYF.

The V and J genes are TRBV30 and TRBJ2-3; TRBD2 matches 7 bases. J lost 6 bases, V lost 7 bases, and 10 bases had no gene match. Per germline, CDR1 GTSNPN and CDR2 SVGIG (reference sequence). This CDR3 comprises 13 residues. CDR3 loop: CASTSGRLDTQYF. The CDR3 coding sequence is TGTGCCTCCACATCCGGGAGGCTGGATACGCAGTATTTT.

The V call is TRBV5-1, the J call TRBJ2-5; 7 bases are shared with TRBD1. Germline-derived CDR1 and CDR2 are SGHRS and YFSETQ. The length of the CDR3 is 14 residues. With V trimmed by 3 bases and J by 5 bases, 7 bases remained unmatched. The DNA of the CDR3 is TGCGCCAGCAGCTCGGACGGCAGGGGGGAGACCCAGTACTTC. It translates to CASSSDGRGETQYF.

The sample holds a few counts of this clone. The chain joins TRBV5-1 to TRBJ2-7; 12 positions agree with TRBD1. Trimming removed 4 bases from V and 7 bases from J; junction bases left unmatched: 9. Germline V gives CDR1 SGHRS, CDR2 YFSETQ. This CDR3 region has 15 residues. The CDR3 DNA is TGCGCCAGCAGCACGTCGGGACAGGGGGCTGAGGAGCAGTACTTC. Residues: CASSTSGQGAEEQYF.

This clone showed up just a few times. The chain couples TRBV27 to TRBJ2-2, with unresolved D. V lost 6 bases to trimming and J lost 6 bases, with 17 bases between them. Germline V gives CDR1 MNHEY, CDR2 SMNVEV (reference sequence). The length of the CDR3 is 15 residues. CDR3 residues: CASSQTPSAAGELFF. The CDR3 DNA follows: TGTGCCAGCAGCCAAACGCCCTCTGCCGCCGGGGAGCTGTTTTTT.

The chain joins TRBV15 to TRBJ2-3; the match to TRBD2 covers 15 bases. The CDR3 spans 16 residues. Per germline, CDR1 LNHNV and CDR2 YYDKDF (reference sequence). J was trimmed by 5 bases and V by 1 base; bases with no gene match: 1. The CDR3 protein is CATSRGTSGRGDTQYF. The DNA of the CDR3 is TGTGCCACCAGCAGAGGGACTAGCGGGAGGGGAGATACGCAGTATTTT.

This clone was observed a few times. The CDR3 DNA follows: TGTGCCAGCAGCTTGGGACCGGTGGGGTACGAGCAGTACTTC. Translating gives CASSLGPVGYEQYF. The chain joins TRBV7-9 to TRBJ2-7, with D tentatively TRBD1 or TRBD2 (5 bases each). This CDR3 region has 14 residues. V was trimmed by 3 bases and J by 4 bases, leaving 13 bases between them. CDR1 is SEHNR, CDR2 FQNEAQ, per germline (reference sequence).

The rearrangement uses TRBV25-1 and TRBJ2-1; D could derive from TRBD1 or TRBD2 (5 bases each). With 6 bases removed from V and 5 bases from J, the gap between germline ends came to 11 bases. The CDR3 is 13 residues long. Germline CDR1 MGHDK, CDR2 SYGVNS. CDR3 protein: CASRRGGNNEQFF. The CDR3 nucleotides are TGTGCCAGCAGACGTGGGGGTAACAATGAGCAGTTCTTC.

This chain connects TRBV7-8 to TRBJ2-7; 7 nucleotides align to TRBD1. V shed 5 bases, J shed 5 bases, and the junction held 12 bases outside the gene matches. The CDR3 loop spans 15 amino acids. In germline, CDR1 is SGHVS, CDR2 FQNEAQ. For the CDR3, the DNA is TGTGCCAGCAGCCATGCGGATAGGGGGCGTGACGAGCAGTACTTC. Translating gives CASSHADRGRDEQYF. The entire variable domain, with the rest obtained from reference TRBV7-8 and TRBJ2-7, is as follows: GAGVSQSPRYKVAKRGQDVALRCDPISGHVSLFWYQQALGQGPEFLTYFQNEAQLDKSGLPSDRFFAERPEGSVSTLKIQRTQQEDSAVYLCASSHADRGRDEQYFGPGTRLTVT.

This clone was observed a single time. The CDR3 protein is CASTESESGRYEQYF. CDR3 coding DNA: TGTGCCAGCACCGAGTCCGAGAGCGGGAGGTACGAGCAGTACTTC. The rearrangement joins TRBV6-5 to TRBJ2-7, with 9 bases lining up with TRBD2. This CDR3 is built from 15 residues. The J segment lost 4 bases and the V segment lost 7 bases, leaving 11 bases of the junction unmatched. The germline V gene encodes CDR1 MNHEY and CDR2 SVGAGI.

J is TRBJ2-7 and V is TRBV9, with a tentative D call TRBD1 (6 bases). Trimming shortened V by 4 bases and J by 2 bases, and 16 bases separated the two germline ends. This CDR3 spans 15 amino acids. The germline V gene encodes CDR1 SGDLS and CDR2 YYNGEE. Here the CDR3 reads CASSPRQETTYEQYF. The CDR3 DNA follows: TGTGCCAGCAGCCCCCGACAGGAGACTACCTACGAGCAGTACTTC.

V gene TRBV10-3 combines with J gene TRBJ2-3; D is ambiguous. Trimming removed 0 bases from V and 4 bases from J, with 5 bases in between. CDR3 size: 13 residues. The V gene's germline CDR1 is ENHRY and CDR2 SYGVKD. CDR3 residues: CAISESAPDTQYF. The DNA for the CDR3 is TGTGCCATCAGTGAGTCAGCACCAGATACGCAGTATTTT.

This clone appeared a few times. J is TRBJ1-1 and V is TRBV6-4; D possibly corresponds to TRBD1 (5 bases). This CDR3 is built from 14 residues. V shed 4 bases and J shed 4 bases, with 13 bases lying between them. The V gene's germline CDR1 is MRHNA and CDR2 SNTAGT. CDR3 residues: CASSVEGQSTEAFF. DNA of the CDR3: TGTGCCAGCAGTGTGGAGGGGCAGAGCACTGAAGCTTTCTTT.

The rearrangement joins TRBV30 to TRBJ1-2; possible D gene TRBD1, 5 bases. This CDR3 spans 14 amino acids. Germline V gene data show CDR1 as GTSNPN and CDR2 as SVGIG (reference sequence). The V and J ends lost 6 bases and 4 bases respectively, with 18 bases between them. The DNA for the CDR3 is TGTGCCTGCCCCCCGGCGGGGGGAAGCTATGGCTACACCTTC. It translates to CACPPAGGSYGYTF. Drawing the rest from reference TRBV30 and TRBJ1-2, the complete variable domain is SQTIHQWPATLVQPVGSPLSLECTVEGTSNPNLYWYRQAAGRGLQLLFYSVGIGQISSEVPQNLSASRPQDRQFILSSKKLLLSDSGFYLCACPPAGGSYGYTFGSGTRLTVV.

V and J are TRBV10-1 and TRBJ2-5; perhaps TRBD2 as D (5 bases). Germline V gene sequence: CDR1 WNHNN, CDR2 SYGVQD (reference sequence). V was trimmed by 2 bases and J by 5 bases, leaving 15 bases between them. The CDR3 length is 15 residues. The CDR3 here is CASSERLFGGETQYF. DNA of the CDR3: TGCGCCAGCAGTGAGAGACTATTTGGCGGCGAGACCCAGTACTTC.

In this sample, this clone turned up a few times. V and J are TRBV19 and TRBJ2-2, with 8 positions matching TRBD1. CDR1 is LNHDA, CDR2 SQIVND, per germline (reference sequence). The CDR3 totals 15 residues. Trimming cost V 6 bases and J 3 bases; bases outside gene matches: 6. The CDR3 region has the DNA TGTGCCAGTAGGAGAGAGGACAGGGACACCGGGGAGCTGTTTTTT. Amino acid sequence: CASRREDRDTGELFF.

The V gene is TRBV6-5, the J gene TRBJ2-2; D is unresolved. The CDR3 runs 12 residues. Looked up from germline, CDR1 is MNHEY and CDR2 is SVGAGI. Trimming removed 6 bases from V and 8 bases from J, with 10 bases in between. The CDR3: CASSPRAGELFF. For the CDR3, the DNA is TGTGCCAGCAGCCCAAGAGCGGGGGAGCTGTTTTTT.

The rearrangement joins TRBV6-5 to TRBJ1-1; D is undetermined. The CDR3 spans 12 residues. Trimming removed 2 bases from V and 7 bases from J, with 8 bases in between. Germline-derived CDR1 and CDR2 are MNHEY and SVGAGI. CDR3 nucleotide sequence: TGTGCCAGCAGTTACGGTCCCGGTGAAGCTTTCTTT. This encodes CASSYGPGEAFF.

The V and J genes are TRBV7-2 and TRBJ2-1, with 7 positions matching TRBD2. CDR3 size: 15 residues. V was pared by 6 bases and J by 0 bases, with 5 bases of the junction left unmatched. Per germline, CDR1 SGHTA and CDR2 FQGNSA. The CDR3 nucleotides are TGTGCCAGCAGACTAAGCGGGAACTCCTACAATGAGCAGTTCTTC. It is translated as CASRLSGNSYNEQFF.

V gene TRBV27 combines with J gene TRBJ1-5; D ambiguous. This CDR3 is built from 15 residues. The germline gives CDR1 MNHEY, CDR2 SMNVEV (reference sequence). V was pared by 1 base and J by 0 bases, with 7 bases between. DNA for the CDR3: TGTGCCAGCAGTTTATTGCGGGATAGCAATCAGCCCCAGCATTTT. Its protein is CASSLLRDSNQPQHF.